This T cell receptor (beta chain) is drawn from a study of cytomegalovirus exposure and HLA in healthy donors. The PCR contained 60 Vbeta and 13 Jbeta primers. Sequenced by immunoSEQ multiplex PCR; TCRdb stores in-frame clones only, minus some. The sample shows about 79,000 clones, 74% of them seen only once. General study findings and limits: Common viral pathogens seemed, in a later analysis, to connect with several of the most significant clusters.

As regards this clone: The antigen is unknown.

The CDR3 contains 13 residues. V lost 0 bases and J lost 8; bases outside the gene matches: 4. Germline CDR1 reads SQVTM; CDR2 reads ANQGSEA. The TCR sequence derives from a man aged 40-49 years in good health and CMV-seropositive. Specimen: PBMCs. The rearrangement links TRBV29-1 to TRBJ2-1, with 7 bases matching TRBD1. CDR3 residues: CSVEDSRGYEQFF. CDR3 in DNA: TGCAGCGTTGAAGACAGCAGGGGGTATGAGCAGTTCTTC.